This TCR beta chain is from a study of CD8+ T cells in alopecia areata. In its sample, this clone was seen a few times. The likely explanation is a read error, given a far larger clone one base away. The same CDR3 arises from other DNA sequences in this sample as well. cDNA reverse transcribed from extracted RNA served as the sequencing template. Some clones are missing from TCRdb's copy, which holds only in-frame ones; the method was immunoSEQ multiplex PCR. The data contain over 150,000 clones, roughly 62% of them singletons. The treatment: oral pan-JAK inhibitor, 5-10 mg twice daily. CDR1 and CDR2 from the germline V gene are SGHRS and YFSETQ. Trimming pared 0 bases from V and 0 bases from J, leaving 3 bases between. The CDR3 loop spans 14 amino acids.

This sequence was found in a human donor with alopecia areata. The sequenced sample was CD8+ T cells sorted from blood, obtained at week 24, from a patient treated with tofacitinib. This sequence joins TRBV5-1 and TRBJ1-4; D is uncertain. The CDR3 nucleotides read TGCGCCAGCAGCTTGGTTGCAACTAATGAAAAACTGTTTTTT. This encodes CASSLVATNEKLFF.